The 32 T cell receptor beta chains reported below all come from one sample, sequenced in a study of shared clonotypes between healthy human individuals (TCRdb year 2020). Libraries were constructed by the immunoSEQ multiplex PCR assay. Here the immuneACCESS table is served through TCRdb, limited to in-frame sequences with V and J called. Missing clones are a known gap in these copies; in checked studies unresolved V genes cover under half, and the rest lacks a known reason. Across this sample there are some 240,000 clones, with 65% seen only once. Clones ranked in the top ten supply around 10% of the sample. Sample: memory CD4+ T cells sorted from blood. The cell subset or site label, read with the paper, signifies: CD45RA-negative fraction. These receptors were collected from a man aged 25-45 years in good health.

This chain uses TRBV29-1 with TRBJ2-7; 12 positions match TRBD1. Germline CDR1 reads SQVTM; CDR2 reads ANQGSEA. V dropped 7 bases and J dropped 6; count of bases not matched to a gene: 4. The CDR3 has 12 amino acids. The CDR3 here is CSARDRGREQYF. The CDR3 DNA sequence: TGCAGCGCCCGGGACAGGGGGCGCGAGCAGTACTTC.

The CDR3 sequence is CASIEAASGTDEQFF. CDR3 nucleotide sequence: TGTGCCAGCATCGAGGCGGCTAGCGGGACCGATGAGCAGTTCTTC. This chain links TRBV11-2 with TRBJ2-1; 9 bases align to TRBD2. J was trimmed by 8 bases and V by 7 bases; bases with no gene match: 12. Germline V gene sequence: CDR1 SGHAT, CDR2 FQNNGV. The CDR3 spans 15 residues.

This clone was seen once. The rearrangement uses TRBV14 and TRBJ1-5; possible D gene TRBD1, 6 bases. The CDR3 totals 17 residues. Germline CDR1 SGHDN, CDR2 FVKESK. V was clipped by 5 bases and J by 0 bases, with 17 bases between them. CDR3 nucleotides: TGTGCCAGCAGCGTAGCTCAGGGGACCGTTAGCAATCAGCCCCAGCATTTT. Amino acid sequence: CASSVAQGTVSNQPQHF.

This chain connects TRBV14 to TRBJ2-6, with D maybe TRBD1 (6 bases). The CDR3 loop spans 17 amino acids. CDR1 and CDR2 (germline): SGHDN, FVKESK. Trimming took off 3 bases at V and 3 bases at J, with 15 bases between the two ends. This chain's CDR3 is CASSQIRRGYGANVLTF. In DNA, the CDR3 is TGTGCCAGCAGCCAGATACGCAGGGGCTATGGGGCCAACGTCCTGACTTTC.

The chain joins TRBV5-1 to TRBJ2-1; 7 bases are shared with TRBD2. J was trimmed by 5 bases and V by 5 bases; bases with no gene match: 4. The CDR3 consists of 13 residues. CDR1 and CDR2 from the germline V gene are SGHRS and YFSETQ. In DNA, the CDR3 is TGCGCCAGCAGTGGTCTAGCGGACAATGAGCAGTTCTTC. It yields the protein CASSGLADNEQFF.

This clone was counted a few times. The V call is TRBV5-4, the J call TRBJ1-4; 8 bases match TRBD1. Trimming at V came to 3 bases and at J to 7 bases, leaving 5 bases not matched to a gene. The CDR3 is 14 amino acids. Germline V CDR1 and CDR2: SGHNT, YYREEE (reference sequence). The CDR3: CASSYGQGSEKLFF. The CDR3 DNA reads TGTGCCAGCAGCTACGGACAGGGAAGTGAAAAACTGTTTTTT. Based on the CDR3 plus reference TRBV5-4 and TRBJ1-4, the full variable domain is ETGVTQSPTHLIKTRGQQVTLRCSSQSGHNTVSWYQQALGQGPQFIFQYYREEENGRGNFPPRFSGLQFPNYSSELNVNALELDDSALYLCASSYGQGSEKLFFGSGTQLSVL.

The V and J genes are TRBV27 and TRBJ2-1; TRBD2 agrees at 9 bases. Trimming took 5 bases from V and 0 from J; bases not matched to a gene: 5. The CDR3 sequence is 16 residues long. The germline V gene encodes CDR1 MNHEY and CDR2 SMNVEV (reference sequence). This chain's CDR3 is CASSNSGRTSYNEQFF. CDR3 nucleotide sequence: TGTGCCAGCAGTAACAGCGGGAGGACCTCCTACAATGAGCAGTTCTTC.

This chain uses TRBV11-2 with TRBJ2-7, with 7 positions matching TRBD2. Trimming at V came to 0 bases and at J to 1 base, leaving 9 bases not matched to a gene. This CDR3 is built from 17 residues. The germline V gene encodes CDR1 SGHAT and CDR2 FQNNGV. The CDR3 DNA follows: TGTGCCAGCAGCTTAGATTCCAGCGGGAACGTGTCCTACGAGCAGTACTTC. It yields the protein CASSLDSSGNVSYEQYF.

CDR3 coding DNA: TGTGCCAGCAGCTTTGGCGGAGCAGGGGAAGAGACCCAGTACTTC. Its protein product is CASSFGGAGEETQYF. The chain joins TRBV7-2 to TRBJ2-5, with D possibly matching TRBD1 (6 bases). The CDR3 length is 15 residues. The germline CDR1 and CDR2 sequences are SGHTA and FQGNSA. V lost 3 bases and J lost 3, with 14 bases in between.

In its sample, this clone was seen once. The rearrangement uses TRBV19 and TRBJ2-3, with TRBD2 identical over 12 bases. Unmatched junction bases numbered 3, after V lost 4 bases and J lost 1 base. This CDR3 comprises 16 residues. CDR1 is LNHDA, CDR2 SQIVND, per germline (reference sequence). CDR3 sequence reads: CASSTRLAGGTDTQYF. The CDR3 DNA follows: TGTGCCAGTAGTACCCGACTAGCGGGGGGCACAGATACGCAGTATTTT.

The rearrangement links TRBV5-4 to TRBJ2-1; a possible D gene is TRBD2 (5 bases). From germline, CDR1 is SGHNT and CDR2 YYREEE (reference sequence). V gave up 0 bases and J gave up 0 bases, with 10 bases separating them. CDR3 length: 16 amino acids. In nucleotides, the CDR3 is TGTGCCAGCAGCTTGGGAGGGCGGAGCTCCTACAATGAGCAGTTCTTC. It is translated as CASSLGGRSSYNEQFF.

This clone turned up a few times. A much larger clone lies one base from this, so it may be a read error. V and J are TRBV5-1 and TRBJ2-2, with D perhaps TRBD1 (5 bases). V was pared by 5 bases and J by 3 bases, with 8 bases between. Germline V gene lookup returns CDR1 SGHRS and CDR2 YFSETQ. This CDR3 has 13 residues. This chain's CDR3 is CASSDRDTGELFF. CDR3 coding DNA: TGCGCCAGCAGTGACAGAGACACCGGGGAGCTGTTTTTT.

The CDR3 DNA follows: TGTGCCACCAGCAGACAGGAAGAGACCCAGTACTTC. The encoded protein is CATSRQEETQYF. The rearrangement uses TRBV15 and TRBJ2-5, with no clear D. Trimming removed 2 bases from V and 3 bases from J, with 4 bases in between. Germline V gives CDR1 LNHNV, CDR2 YYDKDF (reference sequence). CDR3 length: 12 amino acids.

The genes are TRBV6-1 and TRBJ1-1; D not resolved. The germline V gene has CDR1 MNHNS and CDR2 SASEGT. Trimming shortened V by 8 bases and J by 5 bases, and 18 bases separated the two germline ends. The CDR3 consists of 14 residues. The CDR3 DNA sequence: TGTGCCAGCTTCCACCGGGTTTTAGGGACTGAAGCTTTCTTT. This translates into CASFHRVLGTEAFF.

This clone was picked up one time. This rearrangement joins TRBV27 to TRBJ2-1; 10 bases agree with TRBD2. CDR1 and CDR2 from the germline V gene are MNHEY and SMNVEV (reference sequence). This CDR3 has 16 amino acids. The ends lost 6 bases at V and 0 bases at J; junction bases unmatched: 5. The DNA of the CDR3 is TGTGCCAGCAGGAGGACTAGCGGCGGCTCCTACAATGAGCAGTTCTTC. Amino acids: CASRRTSGGSYNEQFF.

CDR3 bases: TGCGCCAGCAGCTTGGGTAGAGGGGGAGGCTTAGAGACCCAGTACTTC. This sequence encodes CASSLGRGGGLETQYF. The rearrangement uses TRBV5-1 and TRBJ2-5; D could derive from TRBD1 or TRBD2 (6 bases each). The germline gives CDR1 SGHRS, CDR2 YFSETQ. Trimming took 0 bases from V and 4 from J, leaving 16 bases between them. The CDR3 loop spans 16 amino acids. The complete variable domain, with remaining parts taken from reference TRBV5-1 and TRBJ2-5, reads KAGVTQTPRYLIKTRGQQVTLSCSPISGHRSVSWYQQTPGQGLQFLFEYFSETQRNKGNFPGRFSGRQFSNSRSEMNVSTLELGDSALYLCASSLGRGGGLETQYFGPGTRLLVL.

This clone appeared once. The chain joins TRBV25-1 to TRBJ1-2; D is ambiguous. Germline V CDR1 and CDR2: MGHDK, SYGVNS. Between the trimmed V and J ends, which lost 3 bases and 4 bases, there was a span of 12 bases. The CDR3 extends over 14 amino acids. The CDR3 nucleotides are TGTGCCAGCAGTGACCTTTTCCAGGCCTATGGCTACACCTTC. It codes for CASSDLFQAYGYTF.

This clone was seen only a few times. V is TRBV25-1 and J is TRBJ1-1, with D maybe TRBD1 (6 bases). Germline V gene lookup returns CDR1 MGHDK and CDR2 SYGVNS. The CDR3 runs 15 residues. Trimming cost V 3 bases and J 4 bases, with 15 bases left between them. CDR3 in amino acids: CASSDRQVRGTEAFF. The CDR3, as DNA: TGTGCCAGCAGTGATCGACAGGTTCGGGGCACTGAAGCTTTCTTT.

As concerns this clone: In the same sample, other DNA sequences code for this CDR3. Here the CDR3 DNA reads TGCGCCAGCAGCACGACAGGGAGGGAGACCCAGTACTTC. It specifies CASSTTGRETQYF. This chain uses TRBV5-1 with TRBJ2-5, with TRBD1 as a possible D gene (7 bases). Deletions cut 4 bases from V and 5 bases from J, with 12 bases between. Germline values: CDR1 SGHRS, CDR2 YFSETQ. The CDR3 has 13 amino acids.

The rearrangement uses TRBV5-6 and TRBJ2-1; D is uncertain. The germline V gene has CDR1 SGHDT and CDR2 YYEEEE. V was cut by 6 bases and J by 9 bases, with 10 bases left in between. This CDR3 spans 11 amino acids. CDR3 protein: CASTRVGEQFF. In DNA form, the CDR3 reads TGTGCCAGCACAAGGGTCGGTGAGCAGTTCTTC.

The chain joins TRBV7-2 to TRBJ2-3, with a weak D call TRBD2 (6 bases). The length of the CDR3 is 16 residues. CDR1 and CDR2 (germline): SGHTA, FQGNSA. The germline V and J ends were trimmed by 5 bases and 4 bases, with 19 bases remaining between them. The CDR3 sequence is CASSPSTSIVADTQYF. The CDR3, as DNA: TGTGCCAGCAGCCCATCGACTAGTATAGTCGCAGATACGCAGTATTTT.

This clone was detected only a few times. V and J are TRBV9 and TRBJ1-1; no clear D. CDR1 is SGDLS and CDR2 is YYNGEE in the germline V gene. The V gene lost 3 bases and the J gene lost 0 bases, with 6 bases spanning the gap. There are 13 residues in the CDR3. CDR3 nucleotide sequence: TGTGCCAGCAGCGGAGGACTGAACACTGAAGCTTTCTTT. Residues: CASSGGLNTEAFF.

In this sample, this clone turned up many times. V is TRBV5-1 and J is TRBJ1-2, with 8 bases fitting TRBD1. CDR3 length equals 15 residues. Trimming cost V 0 bases and J 4 bases; bases outside gene matches: 5. The germline gives CDR1 SGHRS, CDR2 YFSETQ. DNA of the CDR3: TGCGCCAGCAGCTTGGAAACAGGGGGAGGCTATGGCTACACCTTC. This codes for CASSLETGGGYGYTF.

The chain couples TRBV7-2 to TRBJ2-2; TRBD1 is a possible D gene (5 bases). Germline CDR1 SGHTA, CDR2 FQGNSA. V was pared by 4 bases and J by 1 base, with 10 bases between. The CDR3 runs 15 residues. The CDR3 DNA follows: TGTGCCAGCAGCTCCCAAACAGGGAACACCGGGGAGCTGTTTTTT. It is translated as CASSSQTGNTGELFF.

This chain links TRBV4-3 with TRBJ1-1; D unresolved. The V and J ends lost 0 bases and 11 bases respectively, with 16 bases between them. Germline CDR1 is LGHNA and CDR2 is YSLEER. CDR3 length: 14 residues. The CDR3 loop is CASSQDSRGEPAFF. The CDR3 DNA reads TGCGCCAGCAGCCAAGATTCTCGGGGAGAACCGGCTTTCTTT.

This clone was seen a handful of times. The chain joins TRBV5-1 to TRBJ2-7; D remains unclear. CDR1 and CDR2 (germline): SGHRS, YFSETQ. This CDR3 region has 13 residues. V was cut by 4 bases and J by 0 bases, with 8 bases left in between. The CDR3 DNA sequence: TGCGCCAGCAGCCTACAGAGCTCCTACGAGCAGTACTTC. Translating it yields CASSLQSSYEQYF.

V and J are TRBV28 and TRBJ2-7, with no clear D. V lost 2 bases to trimming and J lost 7 bases, with 15 bases between them. Germline V gene data show CDR1 as MDHEN and CDR2 as SYDVKM. This CDR3 is built from 14 residues. The CDR3 loop reads CASSLSRFLPEQYF. CDR3 sequence (DNA): TGTGCCAGCAGTTTAAGTCGTTTCCTGCCGGAGCAGTACTTC.

The chain uses TRBV6-6 and TRBJ2-1; 10 nucleotides match TRBD2. This CDR3 has 16 residues. Trimming took 5 bases from V and 0 from J; bases not matched to a gene: 4. CDR1 MNHNY and CDR2 SVGAGI come from the germline V gene (reference sequence). In DNA form, the CDR3 reads TGTGCCAGCAGTCTAGCGGGAGAGAGCTCCTACAATGAGCAGTTCTTC. It specifies CASSLAGESSYNEQFF.

Regarding this clone: The same CDR3 arises from other DNA sequences in this sample as well. The chain joins TRBV5-4 to TRBJ2-3, with 10 bases identical to TRBD2. V lost 0 bases to trimming and J lost 6 bases; unmatched junction nucleotides: 7. The CDR3 runs 16 residues. Germline-derived CDR1 and CDR2 are SGHNT and YYREEE (reference sequence). CDR3 nucleotide sequence: TGTGCCAGCAGCTTGGGGCTAGCGGGGGTGGGGGATACGCAGTATTTT. It codes for CASSLGLAGVGDTQYF.

This clone was detected once. The V and J genes are TRBV5-1 and TRBJ2-3; 14 bases are a match to TRBD2. There are 17 residues in the CDR3. J gave up 4 bases and V 7 bases, and 11 bases lay outside the gene matches. CDR1 is SGHRS and CDR2 is YFSETQ in the germline V gene. In DNA, the CDR3 is TGCGCCAGCGGAAAGGGGACTAGCGGGAGTAGGGCAGATACGCAGTATTTT. Its protein is CASGKGTSGSRADTQYF.

This clone showed up just once. Other DNA sequences within the sample encode an identical CDR3. The genes are TRBV11-3 and TRBJ2-1; the D call may be TRBD1 or TRBD2 (5 bases each). Germline V lookup: CDR1 SGHNT, CDR2 YENEEA. V lost 1 base and J 0 bases, leaving 7 bases between the germline ends. The CDR3 contains 15 residues. CDR3 residues: CASSLAGSSYNEQFF. Here the CDR3 DNA reads TGTGCCAGCAGCTTAGCAGGGAGCTCCTACAATGAGCAGTTCTTC.

The V call is TRBV5-1, the J call TRBJ2-7; D may correspond to TRBD1 or TRBD2 (5 bases each). Between the trimmed V and J ends, which lost 0 bases and 3 bases, there was a span of 16 bases. This CDR3 has 16 amino acids. CDR1 and CDR2 from the germline V gene are SGHRS and YFSETQ. CDR3 sequence: CASSLVPPVGVYEQYF. Here the CDR3 DNA reads TGCGCCAGCAGCTTGGTCCCCCCAGTGGGGGTCTACGAGCAGTACTTC.